This TCR beta chain was observed in a study of CD8+ T cells in alopecia areata. The treatment here: oral pan-JAK inhibitor, 5-10 mg twice daily. Patients with alopecia areata provided lesional scalp punch biopsies as well as peripheral blood. Extraction and reverse transcription of RNA yielded cDNA as the sequencing template. Sequenced by immunoSEQ multiplex PCR; TCRdb stores in-frame clones only, minus some. This table holds some 180,000 clones, roughly half found once. Germline V CDR1 and CDR2: SGHVS, FQNEAQ. The CDR3 loop spans 14 amino acids. Trimming removed 2 bases at V and 2 bases at J, with 8 bases between.

The TCR was taken from a human donor with alopecia areata. The material was CD8+ T cells sorted from blood, obtained at approximately week 52, from a patient treated with tofacitinib. The chain couples TRBV7-8 to TRBJ2-3; D unclear. CDR3 residues: CASSLLVLTDTQYF. The DNA for the CDR3 is TGTGCCAGCAGCTTACTCGTCCTCACAGATACGCAGTATTTT.